This T cell receptor beta chain was captured by sequencing in a study of blood T cell repertoires in COVID-19. Background on the study: There were acute and convalescent COVID-19 samples, and they came from the United States, Italy and Spain.

The table came from immunoSEQ multiplex PCR; TCRdb's copy has only in-frame clones and leaves some out. Of some 510,000 clones in the sample, more than 75% are singletons; the top ten hold approximately 1.8%. All enrollees were roughly 18 to 100 years old and from about 24 US areas. V trimming: 4 bases; J trimming: 4 bases; junction bases outside the gene matches: 7. There are 16 residues in the CDR3. CDR1 and CDR2 from the germline V gene are SEHNR and FQNEAQ (reference sequence). The chain has TRBV7-9 and TRBJ2-1; TRBD2 matches 10 bases. Sample: PBMCs or T cells enriched from blood (not recorded which). This TCR came from a woman in her forties who had recovered from COVID-19. The CDR3: CASSYRTSGLYNEQFF. The CDR3 DNA is TGTGCCAGCAGCTACCGGACTAGCGGACTATACAATGAGCAGTTCTTC. The complete variable domain, with remaining parts taken from reference TRBV7-9 and TRBJ2-1, reads DTGVSQNPRHKITKRGQNVTFRCDPISEHNRLYWYRQTLGQGPEFLTYFQNEAQLEKSRLLSDRFSAERPKGSFSTLEIQRTEQGDSAMYLCASSYRTSGLYNEQFFGPGTRLTVL.